Listed below are T cell receptor beta chains from one sample, sequenced in a study of OX40 agonist ivuxolimab in advanced cancers. The method was immunoSEQ multiplex PCR; TCRdb's version includes in-frame clones alone and lacks a portion of them. Of approximately 48,000 clones listed, about 78% are singletons. The material was CD4+ or CD8+ T cells sorted from blood, obtained in a trial of the OX40 agonist ivuxolimab. Receptors were obtained from an adult with an advanced solid tumor such as melanoma, head and neck, liver or kidney cancer. Each CDR3 is given with its conserved first and last residue. Fields, in order: CDR3 DNA, CDR3 protein, V gene, clone size, D gene, J gene. The D gene is left open where the match is weak. Clone size is not always given. Where it is, it says once, few, many or a class for expanded clones.

CDR3nt: TGTGCCAGCAGTTTAAGGGCAGGCACCGGGGAGCTGTTTTTT
CDR3aa: CASSLRAGTGELFF
v_gene: TRBV27
abundance: NA
d_gene: NA
j_gene: TRBJ2-2

CDR3nt: TGTGCCAGTATGAGGGGGACTATGAACACTGAAGCTTTCTTT
CDR3aa: CASMRGTMNTEAFF
v_gene: TRBV19
abundance: NA
d_gene: NA
j_gene: TRBJ1-1

CDR3nt: TGTGCCAGCAGCTTTTCGAGTGATCCGGGGCGTTCACCCCTCCACTTT
CDR3aa: CASSFSSDPGRSPLHF
v_gene: TRBV11-1
abundance: NA
d_gene: NA
j_gene: TRBJ1-6

CDR3nt: TGTGCCAGCTCACCACGGGGGACTAGCGGGAGTAGGGAGCAGTACTTC
CDR3aa: CASSPRGTSGSREQYF
v_gene: TRBV18
abundance: NA
d_gene: TRBD2
j_gene: TRBJ2-7

CDR3nt: TGTGCCAGTAGTGTAGACGGAGTCTCTGGAAACACCATATATTTT
CDR3aa: CASSVDGVSGNTIYF
v_gene: TRBV19
abundance: NA
d_gene: NA
j_gene: TRBJ1-3

CDR3nt: TGTGCCTGGAGCGCTGACAGGGTTTTACTCTTC
CDR3aa: CAWSADRVLLF
v_gene: TRBV30
abundance: NA
d_gene: TRBD1
j_gene: TRBJ2-1

CDR3nt: TGTGCCAGCAGTCTAGGACAGGGGGGCAATCAGCCCCAGCATTTT
CDR3aa: CASSLGQGGNQPQHF
v_gene: TRBV6-1
abundance: NA
d_gene: TRBD1
j_gene: TRBJ1-5

CDR3nt: TGTGCCACCAGCAGAGATGTCGGGAGAAGGTACAATGAGCAGTTCTTC
CDR3aa: CATSRDVGRRYNEQFF
v_gene: TRBV15
abundance: NA
d_gene: NA
j_gene: TRBJ2-1

CDR3nt: TGTGCCAGCAGGCCCCAGGGAACCAAAAACATTCAGTACTTC
CDR3aa: CASRPQGTKNIQYF
v_gene: TRBV6-5
abundance: NA
d_gene: NA
j_gene: TRBJ2-4

CDR3nt: TGTGCCAGCAGTTACTCGAGACAGCCTGAGGAGGGCTACACCTTC
CDR3aa: CASSYSRQPEEGYTF
v_gene: TRBV6-6
abundance: once
d_gene: NA
j_gene: TRBJ1-2

CDR3nt: TGTGCCAGCAGCGGAATTAGCGGGAGCAGGAATGAGCAGTTCTTC
CDR3aa: CASSGISGSRNEQFF
v_gene: TRBV5-4
abundance: NA
d_gene: TRBD2
j_gene: TRBJ2-1

CDR3nt: TGTGCCAGCAGTAGTAGGGGGGGCGAAAGCGGGCCCCAGCATTTT
CDR3aa: CASSSRGGESGPQHF
v_gene: TRBV2
abundance: once
d_gene: NA
j_gene: TRBJ1-5

CDR3nt: TGTGCAAGTCGCCCGGGGACTCGAACGGATGAGCAGTTCTTC
CDR3aa: CASRPGTRTDEQFF
v_gene: TRBV12-2
abundance: NA
d_gene: NA
j_gene: TRBJ2-1

CDR3nt: TGTGCCAGCAGCGTAGCGACTAGCGGGGGGGTTGCCGGGGAGCTGTTTTTT
CDR3aa: CASSVATSGGVAGELFF
v_gene: TRBV9
abundance: NA
d_gene: TRBD2
j_gene: TRBJ2-2

CDR3nt: TGTGCCAGCAGTTTTCGGGACAGGCACTATGGCTACACCTTC
CDR3aa: CASSFRDRHYGYTF
v_gene: TRBV28
abundance: NA
d_gene: TRBD1
j_gene: TRBJ1-2

CDR3nt: TGTGCCAGCAGTCTCCCGGGACCGATCTACGAGCAGTACTTC
CDR3aa: CASSLPGPIYEQYF
v_gene: TRBV28
abundance: NA
d_gene: NA
j_gene: TRBJ2-7

CDR3nt: TGTGCCAGCAGTGGACAGATGCAAGCTTTCTTT
CDR3aa: CASSGQMQAFF
v_gene: TRBV28
abundance: NA
d_gene: NA
j_gene: TRBJ1-1

CDR3nt: TGTGCCACCAGCAGAGATTTATTTGGAGGACCTGCCGCTAATGAAAAACTGTTTTTT
CDR3aa: CATSRDLFGGPAANEKLFF
v_gene: TRBV15
abundance: NA
d_gene: NA
j_gene: TRBJ1-4

CDR3nt: TGTGCCAGCAGTTTATGGTCAGGGACTGGCTACGAGCAGTACTTC
CDR3aa: CASSLWSGTGYEQYF
v_gene: TRBV28
abundance: NA
d_gene: NA
j_gene: TRBJ2-7

CDR3nt: TGTGCCAGCAGTGACGGGACAGGGGGCTATGGCTACACCTTC
CDR3aa: CASSDGTGGYGYTF
v_gene: TRBV6-1
abundance: few
d_gene: TRBD1
j_gene: TRBJ1-2

CDR3nt: TGTGCAAGTCGCTTAGCGGACAGGTCCTACGAGTGGTACCAAGAGACCCAGTACTTC
CDR3aa: CASRLADRSYEWYQETQYF
v_gene: TRBV12-2
abundance: NA
d_gene: NA
j_gene: TRBJ2-5

CDR3nt: TGTGCCAGCAAATCCCGAGGGGCAGGGGAAAATGAGCAGTTCTTC
CDR3aa: CASKSRGAGENEQFF
v_gene: TRBV27
abundance: medium-sized
d_gene: NA
j_gene: TRBJ2-1

CDR3nt: TGCGCCAGCAGCTTGAGAGGGACTCTTGACAATGAGCAGTTCTTC
CDR3aa: CASSLRGTLDNEQFF
v_gene: TRBV5-1
abundance: NA
d_gene: NA
j_gene: TRBJ2-1

CDR3nt: TGTGCCACCTCCCTTGAGGAGACCCAGTACTTC
CDR3aa: CATSLEETQYF
v_gene: TRBV2
abundance: NA
d_gene: NA
j_gene: TRBJ2-5

CDR3nt: TGTGCCAGCAGTGAATGGACTGTTAATGAAAAACTGTTTTTT
CDR3aa: CASSEWTVNEKLFF
v_gene: TRBV6-1
abundance: NA
d_gene: NA
j_gene: TRBJ1-4

CDR3nt: TGTGCCAGCAGTGGCGGCAGGGGCACCCAGCCCCAGCATTTT
CDR3aa: CASSGGRGTQPQHF
v_gene: TRBV6-1
abundance: NA
d_gene: NA
j_gene: TRBJ1-5

CDR3nt: TGTGCCAGCGGACCTCCCGGGACAGCCTTCCGGCAGTACTTC
CDR3aa: CASGPPGTAFRQYF
v_gene: TRBV28
abundance: NA
d_gene: TRBD1
j_gene: TRBJ2-7

CDR3nt: TGTGCCAGCAGCTTTGGGAGCTCTGGAAACACCATATATTTT
CDR3aa: CASSFGSSGNTIYF
v_gene: TRBV5-5
abundance: NA
d_gene: NA
j_gene: TRBJ1-3

CDR3nt: TGCGCCAGCAGCTCGGAGCCCGGGACTAGCGCCTACGAGCAGTACTTC
CDR3aa: CASSSEPGTSAYEQYF
v_gene: TRBV5-1
abundance: NA
d_gene: TRBD2
j_gene: TRBJ2-7

CDR3nt: TGTGCCAGCAGCGTAGTAGATAATTCACCCCTCCACTTT
CDR3aa: CASSVVDNSPLHF
v_gene: TRBV9
abundance: NA
d_gene: NA
j_gene: TRBJ1-6

CDR3nt: TGCGCCAGCAGCCAAGTCAGTCTCTCCTACAATGAGCAGTTCTTC
CDR3aa: CASSQVSLSYNEQFF
v_gene: TRBV4-1
abundance: few
d_gene: NA
j_gene: TRBJ2-1

CDR3nt: TGCAGCGTTGAATTCAGCGCTTGGGAGGGCTACACCTTC
CDR3aa: CSVEFSAWEGYTF
v_gene: TRBV29-1
abundance: NA
d_gene: NA
j_gene: TRBJ1-2

CDR3nt: TGCGCCAGCAGCTTGATGGCGGGAGGGAACAATGAGCAGTTCTTC
CDR3aa: CASSLMAGGNNEQFF
v_gene: TRBV5-1
abundance: NA
d_gene: TRBD2
j_gene: TRBJ2-1

CDR3nt: TGCGCCAGCAGCCAATTCGGGACGGGAGAAAACGCAGATACGCAGTATTTT
CDR3aa: CASSQFGTGENADTQYF
v_gene: TRBV4-1
abundance: NA
d_gene: NA
j_gene: TRBJ2-3

CDR3nt: TGTGCCAGCAGCTTGAAAGGACAGGCAACCTACGAGCAGTACTTC
CDR3aa: CASSLKGQATYEQYF
v_gene: TRBV5-6
abundance: NA
d_gene: TRBD1
j_gene: TRBJ2-7

CDR3nt: TGTGCCAGCAGCTTAGGCTTAGGGCGGGAATCCTACAATGAGCAGTTCTTC
CDR3aa: CASSLGLGRESYNEQFF
v_gene: TRBV7-8
abundance: NA
d_gene: NA
j_gene: TRBJ2-1

CDR3nt: TGTGCCAGCAGCTTAGCGGCGGGATCCCGAGAGACCCAGTACTTC
CDR3aa: CASSLAAGSRETQYF
v_gene: TRBV7-8
abundance: NA
d_gene: NA
j_gene: TRBJ2-5

CDR3nt: TGTGCCTGGAGCGGTCTAGCGGGCAACAATGAGCAGTTCTTC
CDR3aa: CAWSGLAGNNEQFF
v_gene: TRBV30
abundance: NA
d_gene: TRBD2
j_gene: TRBJ2-1

CDR3nt: TGTGCCAGCAGTCCGCCAAACTCTGGAAACACCATATATTTT
CDR3aa: CASSPPNSGNTIYF
v_gene: TRBV2
abundance: NA
d_gene: NA
j_gene: TRBJ1-3

CDR3nt: TGTGCCAGCAGCCCACATAGACTAGCGGGAGGACTCACCTACGAGCAGTACTTC
CDR3aa: CASSPHRLAGGLTYEQYF
v_gene: TRBV7-8
abundance: NA
d_gene: TRBD2
j_gene: TRBJ2-7

CDR3nt: TGTGCCAGCAGCCAGGGGGCGGTGACCGGGGAGCTGTTTTTT
CDR3aa: CASSQGAVTGELFF
v_gene: TRBV6-1
abundance: few
d_gene: TRBD1
j_gene: TRBJ2-2

CDR3nt: TGTGCCAGCAACATCGGGGGACAGGGAGGAATATACACTGAAGCTTTCTTT
CDR3aa: CASNIGGQGGIYTEAFF
v_gene: TRBV28
abundance: once
d_gene: TRBD1
j_gene: TRBJ1-1

CDR3nt: TGCAGCGTTGAAGAGGGTGGGGGAGGCTACACCTTC
CDR3aa: CSVEEGGGGYTF
v_gene: TRBV29-1
abundance: NA
d_gene: NA
j_gene: TRBJ1-2

CDR3nt: TGTGCCAGCAGCTTAAGTGGGGCGGAGGGCGATGAGCAGTTCTTC
CDR3aa: CASSLSGAEGDEQFF
v_gene: TRBV7-6
abundance: NA
d_gene: NA
j_gene: TRBJ2-1

CDR3nt: TGTGCCAGCAGCACCGCCCATGAGCAGTTCTTC
CDR3aa: CASSTAHEQFF
v_gene: TRBV7-3
abundance: NA
d_gene: NA
j_gene: TRBJ2-1

CDR3nt: TGTGCCTGCCTTGGGGGGACGAATGGCTACACCTTC
CDR3aa: CACLGGTNGYTF
v_gene: TRBV30
abundance: NA
d_gene: NA
j_gene: TRBJ1-2

CDR3nt: TGTGCCAGCAGCTTAACGAAAGCAGATACGCAGTATTTT
CDR3aa: CASSLTKADTQYF
v_gene: TRBV7-3
abundance: once
d_gene: NA
j_gene: TRBJ2-3

CDR3nt: TGTGCCAGCAGCAAAGATGTAGCGGGAGGCGGCGAGCAGTACTTC
CDR3aa: CASSKDVAGGGEQYF
v_gene: TRBV7-3
abundance: few
d_gene: TRBD2
j_gene: TRBJ2-7